This T cell receptor beta chain was sequenced during a study of vaccination and CD4 T cells after COVID-19. Looking at the study overall: Convalescent donors: six male, four female; seven Caucasian, two Asian, one multiracial, two Hispanic. In culture, cells were exposed to overlapping spike peptides from SARS-CoV-2, HCoV-NL63, HCoV-OC43 and HCoV-229E.

Treatment defined: roughly 11-day PBMC culture with coronavirus spike peptide pools or control peptides (ViraFEST assay). All positive PCR tests were dated between March and December 2020, predating US Alpha, Beta and Delta variants. Researchers reported culturing roughly 2 million PBMCs per well with about 10 IU/ml IL-2 and 9 to 10 ug/ml peptide pools. Cultured CD4+ T-cell DNA underwent Oncomine TCR Beta short-read sequencing. TCRdb processed the PCR reads anew with MiXCR; each CDR3 protein has one entry. The data show about 9,900 distinct CDR3 sequences, about 47% seen once. A word on this clonotype: Its antigen is unknown.

V lost 3 bases to trimming and J lost 3 bases, with 22 bases between them. Germline V gene lookup returns CDR1 MGHDK and CDR2 SYGVNS. The length of the CDR3 is 18 residues. The chain uses TRBV25-1 and TRBJ2-3; D ambiguous. The sequence was obtained from a human donor who had recovered from COVID-19. Sequenced material: CD4+ T cells from blood, cultured in vitro. The chain's CDR3 is CASSDLTRRFGLTDTQYF. In DNA, the CDR3 is TGTGCCAGCAGTGACCTTACCCGACGGTTCGGCCTGACAGATACGCAGTATTTT.